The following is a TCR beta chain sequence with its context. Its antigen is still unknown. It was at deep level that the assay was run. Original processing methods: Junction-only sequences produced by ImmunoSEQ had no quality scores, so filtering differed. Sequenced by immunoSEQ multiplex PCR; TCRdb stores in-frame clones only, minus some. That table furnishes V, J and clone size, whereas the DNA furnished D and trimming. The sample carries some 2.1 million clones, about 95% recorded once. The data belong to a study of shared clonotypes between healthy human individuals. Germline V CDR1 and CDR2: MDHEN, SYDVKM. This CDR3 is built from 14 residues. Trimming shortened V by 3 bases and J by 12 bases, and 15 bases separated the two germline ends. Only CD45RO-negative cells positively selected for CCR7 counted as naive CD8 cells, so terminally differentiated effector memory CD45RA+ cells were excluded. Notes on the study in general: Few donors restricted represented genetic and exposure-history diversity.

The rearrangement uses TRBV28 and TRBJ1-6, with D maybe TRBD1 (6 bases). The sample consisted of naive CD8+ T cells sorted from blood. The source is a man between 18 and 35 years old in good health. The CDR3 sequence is CASSFRGQFLPLHF. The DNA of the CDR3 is TGTGCCAGCAGTTTTCGGGGACAATTTCTACCCCTCCACTTT. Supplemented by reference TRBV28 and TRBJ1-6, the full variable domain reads DVKVTQSSRYLVKRTGEKVFLECVQDMDHENMFWYRQDPGLGLRLIYFSYDVKMKEKGDIPEGYSVSREKKERFSLILESASTNQTSMYLCASSFRGQFLPLHFGNGTRLTVT.